This T cell receptor beta chain emerged from a study of beta chain features in type 1 diabetes. Reverse transcribing all isolated RNA meant expressed TCRB transcripts were sequenced. Data came from immunoSEQ multiplex PCR; TCRdb stores just in-frame clones and leaves some out. The sample includes under 200,000 clones, about 9.4% of them seen just once. The V gene lost 0 bases and the J gene lost 8 bases, with 7 bases spanning the gap. This CDR3 comprises 12 residues. CDR1 is SEHNR, CDR2 FQNEAQ, per germline (reference sequence). Study-level points and caveats: Any HLA-type effect on TCRB rearrangement remained unresolved here. Type 1 diabetes patients had moderately but significantly shorter TCRB CDR3s in all four CD4+ subsets.

This clone was seen only a few times. Antigen specificity is unknown. Sequencing was carried out using central memory CD4+ T cells from blood. The rearrangement joins TRBV7-9 to TRBJ1-2; D is uncertain. This receptor was obtained from a young man with type 1 diabetes. In DNA, the CDR3 is TGTGCCAGCAGCTTAGCAGGGAGCGGCTACACCTTC. This translates into CASSLAGSGYTF. Full variable domain (outside the CDR3, taken from reference TRBV7-9 and TRBJ1-2): DTGVSQNPRHKITKRGQNVTFRCDPISEHNRLYWYRQTLGQGPEFLTYFQNEAQLEKSRLLSDRFSAERPKGSFSTLEIQRTEQGDSAMYLCASSLAGSGYTFGSGTRLTVV.